The 7 T cell receptor beta chains presented below share a single source sample, sequenced in a study of Ad26.COV2.S vaccination and SARS-CoV-2 variants. Specified treatment: some 20 received Ad26.COV2.S at low or high dose, single or two shots; 5 received placebo; per-sample allocation not given. The samples were gathered on day 63 after the first injection of vaccine or placebo. Clones were sequenced by immunoSEQ multiplex PCR, and TCRdb holds only the in-frame ones, with some missing. The sample lists 350,000 to 450,000 clones, roughly 80% seen once, with around 7% in the top ten. The specimen was peripheral blood, collected in a trial of Ad26.COV2.S vaccine versus placebo. These receptors all stem from a person between 18 and 65 years old who received the Ad26.COV2.S COVID-19 vaccine or a placebo.

The chain couples TRBV18 to TRBJ2-3; D possibly corresponds to TRBD1 (5 bases). This CDR3 has 14 residues. Germline lookup yields CDR1 KGHSH and CDR2 LQKENI. The germline V and J ends were trimmed by 1 base and 5 bases, with 10 bases remaining between them. The CDR3 DNA sequence: TGTGCCAGCTCACCACAAGGGGTTGAAGATACGCAGTATTTT. Residues: CASSPQGVEDTQYF.

The genes are TRBV9 and TRBJ1-1; TRBD1 matches at 11 bases. The J segment lost 8 bases and the V segment lost 4 bases, leaving 4 bases of the junction unmatched. Germline CDR1 reads SGDLS; CDR2 reads YYNGEE. The CDR3 spans 13 residues. This CDR3 is CASSSRDRGEAFF. CDR3 nucleotide sequence: TGTGCCAGCAGCTCCCGGGACAGGGGGGAAGCTTTCTTT.

This clone was counted between two and nine times. The chain recombines TRBV7-6 with TRBJ1-1; D gene unclear. Germline CDR1 is SGHVS and CDR2 is FNYEAQ. Trimming removed 2 bases from V and 1 base from J, with 8 bases in between. The CDR3 length is 14 residues. In DNA, the CDR3 is TGTGCCAGCAGCTTAAGGGATACGAACACTGAAGCTTTCTTT. Translating gives CASSLRDTNTEAFF.

The chain is built from TRBV5-4 and TRBJ2-1; D is perhaps TRBD2 (6 bases). Germline CDR1 is SGHNT and CDR2 is YYREEE (reference sequence). The CDR3 spans 16 residues. The germline V and J ends were trimmed by 3 bases and 1 base, with 14 bases remaining between them. Here the CDR3 DNA reads TGTGCCAGCAGCTCCATCCTTAGCGGATCCTACAATGAGCAGTTCTTC. Its protein is CASSSILSGSYNEQFF.

This clone was found once. This chain connects TRBV11-3 to TRBJ2-7; possible D gene TRBD2, 5 bases. Looked up from germline, CDR1 is SGHNT and CDR2 is YENEEA. The CDR3 spans 12 residues. The V gene lost 5 bases and the J gene lost 5 bases, with 10 bases spanning the gap. The CDR3 bases are TGTGCCAGCAGCCAGGACTCGGACGAGCAGTACTTC. As protein: CASSQDSDEQYF. The entire variable domain, with the rest obtained from reference TRBV11-3 and TRBJ2-7, is as follows: EAGVVQSPRYKIIEKKQPVAFWCNPISGHNTLYWYLQNLGQGPELLIRYENEEAVDDSQLPKDRFSAERLKGVDSTLKIQPAELGDSAVYLCASSQDSDEQYFGPGTRLTVT.

The chain has TRBV7-7 and TRBJ2-3, with TRBD2 identical over 14 bases. Germline V gene lookup returns CDR1 SSHAT and CDR2 FNYEAQ (reference sequence). The CDR3 has 16 residues. The junction had 6 bases not matched to a gene; V was cut back by 4 bases and J by 6 bases. The CDR3 region is CASSSGTSGSADTQYF. The CDR3 DNA sequence: TGTGCCAGCAGCTCCGGGACTAGCGGGAGCGCGGATACGCAGTATTTT.

V and J are TRBV27 and TRBJ2-1; the match to TRBD1 covers 8 bases. This CDR3 is 16 amino acids long. V gave up 5 bases and J gave up 8 bases; unmatched junction bases: 14. Germline loops: CDR1 MNHEY, CDR2 SMNVEV (reference sequence). DNA for the CDR3: TGTGCCAGCAGTCCTCCTGGGACAGGATTCGTCGATGAGCAGTTCTTC. Its translation is CASSPPGTGFVDEQFF.